Listed below are T cell receptor beta chains from one sample, sequenced in a study of shared clonotypes between healthy human individuals. Clones were read by immunoSEQ multiplex PCR, and TCRdb kept only the in-frame ones, dropping some. In the table there are 1.5 million to 2.5 million clones, about 95% of which are singletons. Sequenced material: naive CD8+ T cells sorted from blood. Every receptor here comes from a man between 18 and 29 years old in good health. Both conserved end residues are part of each CDR3. The order of the fields is V gene, J gene, D gene, clone size, CDR3 DNA, CDR3 protein. A D gene is named only where the DNA matches it firmly. The size of a clone is reported for some rows only, either as once, few or many, or as a class for expanded clones.

v_gene: TRBV6-1; j_gene: TRBJ2-1; d_gene: -; abundance: -; CDR3nt: TGTGCCAGCCAGCTGCGAAGCTCCTACAATGAGCAGTTCTTC; CDR3aa: CASQLRSSYNEQFF
v_gene: TRBV4-3; j_gene: TRBJ2-7; d_gene: TRBD2; abundance: -; CDR3nt: TGCGCCAGCAGCCCCGGGACTAGCGGTTACGAGCAGTACTTC; CDR3aa: CASSPGTSGYEQYF
v_gene: TRBV13; j_gene: TRBJ2-1; d_gene: -; abundance: once; CDR3nt: TGTGCCAGCAGCTTAGACGGGGGGCAGTTCTTC; CDR3aa: CASSLDGGQFF
v_gene: TRBV7-9; j_gene: TRBJ2-7; d_gene: TRBD2; abundance: -; CDR3nt: TGTGCCAGCAGTTGGGGAGGGGAGCAGTACTTC; CDR3aa: CASSWGGEQYF
v_gene: TRBV2; j_gene: TRBJ1-5; d_gene: -; abundance: -; CDR3nt: TGTGCCAGCAGTGAAAACGCTATTCGCAATCAGCCCCAGCATTTT; CDR3aa: CASSENAIRNQPQHF
v_gene: TRBV9; j_gene: TRBJ1-3; d_gene: -; abundance: -; CDR3nt: TGTGCCAGCAGCGCACAGGACTCTGGAAACACCATATATTTT; CDR3aa: CASSAQDSGNTIYF
v_gene: TRBV7-7; j_gene: TRBJ2-7; d_gene: TRBD2; abundance: -; CDR3nt: TGTGCTAGCAGCGGGACTAGCGAATACGAGCAGTACTTC; CDR3aa: CASSGTSEYEQYF
v_gene: TRBV5-6; j_gene: TRBJ2-7; d_gene: TRBD1; abundance: few; CDR3nt: TGTGCCAGCAGCTGGGACAGGGACCACGAGCAGTACTTC; CDR3aa: CASSWDRDHEQYF
v_gene: TRBV7-3; j_gene: TRBJ2-3; d_gene: TRBD2; abundance: -; CDR3nt: TGTGCCAGCAGCCGCTTTGGCGGGGGGGACACAGATACGCAGTATTTT; CDR3aa: CASSRFGGGDTDTQYF
v_gene: TRBV7-9; j_gene: TRBJ2-5; d_gene: -; abundance: -; CDR3nt: TGTGCCAGCAGCTTACCGGAGACCCAGTACTTC; CDR3aa: CASSLPETQYF
v_gene: TRBV28; j_gene: TRBJ2-2; d_gene: TRBD2; abundance: -; CDR3nt: TGTGCCAGCAGTTTATTGACTAGCGGACCCACCGGGGAGCTGTTTTTT; CDR3aa: CASSLLTSGPTGELFF
v_gene: TRBV19; j_gene: TRBJ1-1; d_gene: -; abundance: -; CDR3nt: TGTGCCAGTAGTATTAGCCCCGCCACTGAAGCTTTCTTT; CDR3aa: CASSISPATEAFF
v_gene: TRBV27; j_gene: TRBJ2-5; d_gene: TRBD1; abundance: -; CDR3nt: TGTGCCAGCAGTATGTGGACAGGGGGGGAGACCCAGTACTTC; CDR3aa: CASSMWTGGETQYF
v_gene: TRBV27; j_gene: TRBJ2-1; d_gene: TRBD2; abundance: -; CDR3nt: TGTGCCAGCAGTGCAGGACTAGCGGGAATCAATGAGCAGTTCTTC; CDR3aa: CASSAGLAGINEQFF
v_gene: TRBV10-2; j_gene: TRBJ1-1; d_gene: -; abundance: -; CDR3nt: TGCGCCAGCAGTGACTCACAGGGATTGAACACTGAAGCTTTCTTT; CDR3aa: CASSDSQGLNTEAFF
v_gene: TRBV7-9; j_gene: TRBJ1-3; d_gene: -; abundance: -; CDR3nt: TGTGCCAGCAGCTTATCCAGCTCTGGAAACACCATATATTTT; CDR3aa: CASSLSSSGNTIYF
v_gene: TRBV10-3; j_gene: TRBJ2-1; d_gene: -; abundance: -; CDR3nt: TGTGCCATCAGCGTGGCGCTCTACAATGAGCAGTTCTTC; CDR3aa: CAISVALYNEQFF
v_gene: TRBV7-9; j_gene: TRBJ2-7; d_gene: -; abundance: -; CDR3nt: TGTGCCAGCAGCTTAGGAACGCGCGAGCAGTACTTC; CDR3aa: CASSLGTREQYF
v_gene: TRBV6-5; j_gene: TRBJ2-2; d_gene: -; abundance: -; CDR3nt: TGTGCCAGCAAAGGGGGGACCGGGGAGCTGTTTTTT; CDR3aa: CASKGGTGELFF
v_gene: TRBV14; j_gene: TRBJ1-2; d_gene: TRBD1; abundance: few; CDR3nt: TGTGCCAGCAGCCCCCTGACAGGGGTCTATGGCTACACCTTC; CDR3aa: CASSPLTGVYGYTF
v_gene: TRBV7-8; j_gene: TRBJ2-1; d_gene: TRBD2; abundance: -; CDR3nt: TGTGCCAGCAGTCCGGGGCTAGCGGGAGCTATCTCCTACAATGAGCAGTTCTTC; CDR3aa: CASSPGLAGAISYNEQFF
v_gene: TRBV6-5; j_gene: TRBJ2-7; d_gene: -; abundance: -; CDR3nt: TGTGCCAGCAGACCCTCAGGGTACGGCGAGCAGTACTTC; CDR3aa: CASRPSGYGEQYF
v_gene: TRBV28; j_gene: TRBJ1-1; d_gene: -; abundance: -; CDR3nt: TGTGCCAGCAGTTTATACAGGGAAGCTGAAGCTTTCTTT; CDR3aa: CASSLYREAEAFF
v_gene: TRBV27; j_gene: TRBJ2-7; d_gene: -; abundance: -; CDR3nt: TGTGCCAGCAGTTTGGCAGGGACCTCCTACGAGCAGTACTTC; CDR3aa: CASSLAGTSYEQYF
v_gene: TRBV5-1; j_gene: TRBJ2-2; d_gene: -; abundance: -; CDR3nt: TGCGCCAGCACCCCAATCGGGACCGGGGAGCTGTTTTTT; CDR3aa: CASTPIGTGELFF
v_gene: TRBV15; j_gene: TRBJ2-5; d_gene: -; abundance: -; CDR3nt: TGTGCCACCAGCAAACATAGGGGGGAAGAGACCCAGTACTTC; CDR3aa: CATSKHRGEETQYF
v_gene: TRBV4-1; j_gene: TRBJ1-4; d_gene: -; abundance: -; CDR3nt: TGCGCCAGCAGCGAAGGGGAGGCAGAAAAACTGTTTTTT; CDR3aa: CASSEGEAEKLFF
v_gene: TRBV7-9; j_gene: TRBJ2-1; d_gene: TRBD2; abundance: -; CDR3nt: TGTGCCAGCAGCCGCCAGATTAGGGAGGGAACTTCCAATGAGCAGTTCTTC; CDR3aa: CASSRQIREGTSNEQFF
v_gene: TRBV7-6; j_gene: TRBJ2-5; d_gene: TRBD2; abundance: -; CDR3nt: TGTGCCAGCAGCCACCGAGGAGCGGGAGACGAGACCCAGTACTTC; CDR3aa: CASSHRGAGDETQYF
v_gene: TRBV30; j_gene: TRBJ2-7; d_gene: TRBD1; abundance: -; CDR3nt: TGTGCCTGGGATGCTGGGACAGTCTACGAGCAGTACTTC; CDR3aa: CAWDAGTVYEQYF
v_gene: TRBV14; j_gene: TRBJ1-2; d_gene: -; abundance: once; CDR3nt: TGTGCCAGCAGCCCGAGGGGGGGCTATGGCTACACCTTC; CDR3aa: CASSPRGGYGYTF
v_gene: TRBV6-1; j_gene: TRBJ2-5; d_gene: -; abundance: -; CDR3nt: TGTGCCAGCGCGGGGGCCGCGCTAGAGACCCAGTACTTC; CDR3aa: CASAGAALETQYF
v_gene: TRBV7-7; j_gene: TRBJ2-2; d_gene: TRBD2; abundance: -; CDR3nt: TGTGCTAGCAGCCTACTGACTAGCGGGAGCGCCGGGGAGCTGTTTTTT; CDR3aa: CASSLLTSGSAGELFF
v_gene: TRBV6-5; j_gene: TRBJ2-7; d_gene: TRBD2; abundance: -; CDR3nt: TGTGCCAGCAGTTGGGTCGCGACTAGCGGGGAGCAGTACTTC; CDR3aa: CASSWVATSGEQYF
v_gene: TRBV29-1; j_gene: TRBJ2-7; d_gene: TRBD2; abundance: -; CDR3nt: TGCAGCGTTTGGACTAGCGAAACCTACGAGCAGTACTTC; CDR3aa: CSVWTSETYEQYF
v_gene: TRBV13; j_gene: TRBJ2-5; d_gene: TRBD2; abundance: -; CDR3nt: TGTGCCAGCAGCCCCCGACTAGCTTCAGAGACCCAGTACTTC; CDR3aa: CASSPRLASETQYF
v_gene: TRBV7-9; j_gene: TRBJ2-7; d_gene: -; abundance: -; CDR3nt: TGTGCCAGCAGCTCCTCCTCGGCGTCCTCATTTGGTGACGAGCAGTACTTC; CDR3aa: CASSSSSASSFGDEQYF
v_gene: TRBV10-2; j_gene: TRBJ2-7; d_gene: TRBD2; abundance: -; CDR3nt: TGCGCCACCTTAGCGGGGGGGCCACACGAGCAGTACTTC; CDR3aa: CATLAGGPHEQYF
v_gene: TRBV6-4; j_gene: TRBJ1-1; d_gene: -; abundance: -; CDR3nt: TGTGCCAGCCCCGGGGTGAAGGCCACTGAAGCTTTCTTT; CDR3aa: CASPGVKATEAFF
v_gene: TRBV25-1; j_gene: TRBJ1-1; d_gene: -; abundance: once; CDR3nt: TGTGCCAGCAGCGACCACGATAGCACTGAAGCTTTCTTT; CDR3aa: CASSDHDSTEAFF
v_gene: TRBV4-1; j_gene: TRBJ2-7; d_gene: -; abundance: -; CDR3nt: TGCGCCAGCAGCCAAGTAAGCGGGCTGCCTTCCTACGAGCAGTACTTC; CDR3aa: CASSQVSGLPSYEQYF
v_gene: TRBV19; j_gene: TRBJ2-7; d_gene: TRBD2; abundance: -; CDR3nt: TGTGCCAGTAGTATGTGGCGGGAGGGCCCTGAGCAGTACTTC; CDR3aa: CASSMWREGPEQYF
v_gene: TRBV2; j_gene: TRBJ2-5; d_gene: -; abundance: -; CDR3nt: TGTGCCAGCAGTGAAGAGGGGGGGCTCCAAGAGACCCAGTACTTC; CDR3aa: CASSEEGGLQETQYF
v_gene: TRBV6-6; j_gene: TRBJ1-1; d_gene: -; abundance: -; CDR3nt: TGTGCCAGCAGTTCAACAGAGACAGGACGCGAAGCTTTCTTT; CDR3aa: CASSSTETGREAFF
v_gene: TRBV4-1; j_gene: TRBJ2-7; d_gene: TRBD1; abundance: -; CDR3nt: TGCGCCAGCAGCCAAGGACCCGGGACAGGGCCCGGCGAGCAGTACTTC; CDR3aa: CASSQGPGTGPGEQYF
v_gene: TRBV10-3; j_gene: TRBJ2-7; d_gene: TRBD2; abundance: -; CDR3nt: TGTGCCATCAGTGAGTCCACGACCTTAGCGGGAGCTCGGGAGCAGTACTTC; CDR3aa: CAISESTTLAGAREQYF
v_gene: TRBV6-5; j_gene: TRBJ2-2; d_gene: -; abundance: -; CDR3nt: TGTGCCAGCAGTTACTTTAGTACCGGGGAGCTGTTTTTT; CDR3aa: CASSYFSTGELFF
v_gene: TRBV7-2; j_gene: TRBJ2-7; d_gene: -; abundance: once; CDR3nt: TGTGCCAGCAGCTTTAGTCCGGGGTCCTACGAGCAGTACTTC; CDR3aa: CASSFSPGSYEQYF
v_gene: TRBV6-5; j_gene: TRBJ1-2; d_gene: -; abundance: -; CDR3nt: TGTGCCAGCAGTTACGGCGCACGGAATGGCTACACCTTC; CDR3aa: CASSYGARNGYTF
v_gene: TRBV7-2; j_gene: TRBJ2-3; d_gene: TRBD2; abundance: -; CDR3nt: TGTGCCAGCAGCTTCCCTATTTTAGCGGGATCTGCAGATACGCAGTATTTT; CDR3aa: CASSFPILAGSADTQYF
v_gene: TRBV6-6; j_gene: TRBJ1-1; d_gene: -; abundance: -; CDR3nt: TGTGCCAGCAGCCCTGGGCACGGAGGGGGAAACACTGAAGCTTTCTTT; CDR3aa: CASSPGHGGGNTEAFF
v_gene: TRBV27; j_gene: TRBJ2-7; d_gene: TRBD2; abundance: -; CDR3nt: TGTGCCAGCAGTACCAATAGCGGGAGGTTCTACGAGCAGTACTTC; CDR3aa: CASSTNSGRFYEQYF
v_gene: TRBV11-2; j_gene: TRBJ1-1; d_gene: -; abundance: -; CDR3nt: TGTGCCAGCCTCCTAGGTGGGGACAACACTGAAGCTTTCTTT; CDR3aa: CASLLGGDNTEAFF
v_gene: TRBV30; j_gene: TRBJ2-7; d_gene: -; abundance: -; CDR3nt: TGTGCCTGGAGTGTACTGGGGGCGGTCGAGCAGTACTTC; CDR3aa: CAWSVLGAVEQYF